This TCR beta chain was obtained from a study of T-cell reconstitution after alpha-beta-depleted transplantation in children. The CDR3 is 16 amino acids. Trimming cost V 6 bases and J 4 bases; bases outside gene matches: 9. CDR1 and CDR2 (germline): ENHRY, SYGVKD. Unique molecular identifiers were built into the TCRbeta library. TCRdb re-analysed the PCR reads in MiXCR, keeping a single row per CDR3 protein. Among about 480,000 distinct CDR3 sequences listed, 12% were seen once. This clonotype is a singleton in its sample. A much more abundant neighbour one base away suggests this may be a read error. This TCR was sampled from a human donor who donated a stem cell graft to a child with combined immunodeficiency. Source: PBMCs from the stem cell graft donor, taken from the stem cell graft. The chain employs TRBV10-3 and TRBJ2-1; 10 bases are shared with TRBD2. The CDR3 DNA sequence: TGTGCCATCAGCAGCTCTGAGACTAGCGGGTACAATGAGCAGTTCTTC. As protein: CAISSSETSGYNEQFF.